Each of the 17 T cell receptor beta chains below was sequenced from the same sample in a study of beta chain features in type 1 diabetes. The isolated RNA, all of it, was reverse transcribed, so expressed TCRB transcripts were what got sequenced. Data came from immunoSEQ multiplex PCR; TCRdb stores just in-frame clones and leaves some out. Of roughly 610,000 clones in the sample, around a sixth were seen once. Sequencing was carried out using naive CD4+ T cells from blood. Receptors originate from a man younger than 35 in good health.

The chain's CDR3 is CASSAGTAYGYTF. The CDR3 region has the DNA TGTGCCAGCAGTGCGGGGACGGCATATGGCTACACCTTC. The chain recombines TRBV25-1 with TRBJ1-2, with D possibly matching TRBD1 (5 bases). CDR3 size: 13 residues. V was shortened by 4 bases and J by 5 bases, with 11 bases between the two germline ends. From germline, CDR1 is MGHDK and CDR2 SYGVNS.

This clone occurred a few times. This chain links TRBV4-1 with TRBJ1-1; the D is unclear. The germline CDR1 and CDR2 sequences are MGHRA and YSYEKL. The CDR3 runs to 16 residues. V dropped 0 bases and J dropped 0 bases, with 11 bases sitting between them. CDR3 region: CASSQEAAPLNTEAFF. CDR3 DNA sequence: TGCGCCAGCAGCCAAGAGGCGGCACCGCTGAACACTGAAGCTTTCTTT.

The table lists this clone with a few counts. This chain uses TRBV19 with TRBJ2-1; TRBD2 matches at 10 bases. CDR1 LNHDA and CDR2 SQIVND come from the germline V gene (reference sequence). This CDR3 contains 13 residues. With 6 bases clipped from V and 8 bases from J, the junction kept 4 bases outside the gene matches. The CDR3 DNA reads TGTGCCAGTAGACTAGCGGGATTCGATGAGCAGTTCTTC. Translated, it gives CASRLAGFDEQFF.

In this sample, this clone turned up a few times. This CDR3 is CSVASLSNQPQHF. The CDR3, as DNA: TGCAGCGTTGCTAGCCTTAGCAATCAGCCCCAGCATTTT. The chain recombines TRBV29-1 with TRBJ1-5, with D unclear. CDR1 is SQVTM, CDR2 ANQGSEA, per germline. The CDR3 has 13 residues. V was cut by 4 bases and J by 0 bases, with 7 bases left in between.

The chain combines TRBV28 with TRBJ2-4, with D unresolved. Trimming cost V 6 bases and J 0 bases, with 12 bases left between them. This CDR3 has 15 residues. Per the germline V gene, CDR1 is MDHEN and CDR2 is SYDVKM. This CDR3 reads CASSLAELAKNIQYF. CDR3 DNA sequence: TGTGCCAGCAGCTTGGCCGAGCTAGCCAAAAACATTCAGTACTTC.

This clone occurred a few times. The chain recombines TRBV19 with TRBJ1-6; D gene uncertain. Trimming took off 6 bases at V and 8 bases at J, with 17 bases between the two ends. The CDR3 is made up of 15 amino acids. Germline assignment: CDR1 LNHDA and CDR2 SQIVND (reference sequence). In nucleotides, the CDR3 is TGTGCCAGTAGAATCCGGGGTCAAGGTCATTCACCCCTCCACTTT. Its translation is CASRIRGQGHSPLHF.

V gene TRBV5-4 combines with J gene TRBJ2-1; 8 nucleotides line up with TRBD2. Germline trimming cut 1 base from V and 7 bases from J; bases unmatched to any gene: 7. Germline CDR1 is SGHNT and CDR2 is YYREEE (reference sequence). This CDR3 comprises 15 residues. CDR3 residues: CASSLTGTRRNEQFF. The CDR3 nucleotides are TGTGCCAGCAGCTTGACCGGGACTAGGAGGAATGAGCAGTTCTTC.

This clone was found a few times. The chain combines TRBV4-2 with TRBJ2-3, with a possible D match to TRBD2 (6 bases). The CDR3 runs 18 residues. The germline V gene encodes CDR1 LGHNA and CDR2 YNFKEQ. V was pared by 1 base and J by 0 bases, with 17 bases between. The CDR3 bases are TGTGCCAGCAGCCAAGTTACCCGGCCTAGCGATAGCACAGATACGCAGTATTTT. This sequence encodes CASSQVTRPSDSTDTQYF.

This chain connects TRBV5-1 to TRBJ2-1; 10 bases are a match to TRBD2. V lost 8 bases to trimming and J lost 3 bases; unmatched junction nucleotides: 5. This CDR3 comprises 14 residues. CDR1 and CDR2 from the germline V gene are SGHRS and YFSETQ. CDR3 DNA sequence: TGCGCCAGGATGGGACTAGCGAACTACAATGAGCAGTTCTTC. This gives the protein CARMGLANYNEQFF.

The table lists this clone with a few counts. The CDR3 region has the DNA TGCAGCGTTGAAGGCGGGGGTCCGGGACTGCCGGGTGAGCAGTTCTTC. This codes for CSVEGGGPGLPGEQFF. The V and J genes are TRBV29-1 and TRBJ2-1; 7 positions agree with TRBD2. The CDR3 spans 16 residues. Germline V gives CDR1 SQVTM, CDR2 ANQGSEA. V dropped 1 base and J dropped 9; count of bases not matched to a gene: 15.

This sequence joins TRBV19 and TRBJ1-6, with no clear D. CDR1 LNHDA and CDR2 SQIVND come from the germline V gene (reference sequence). This CDR3 has 14 residues. V lost 6 bases and J lost 4, with 10 bases in between. The CDR3 DNA follows: TGTGCCAGTAGACGGACGGATTATAATTCACCCCTCCACTTT. Translation: CASRRTDYNSPLHF. The full variable domain, its missing parts supplied by reference TRBV19 and TRBJ1-6, is DGGITQSPKYLFRKEGQNVTLSCEQNLNHDAMYWYRQDPGQGLRLIYYSQIVNDFQKGDIAEGYSVSREKKESFPLTVTSAQKNPTAFYLCASRRTDYNSPLHFGNGTRLTVT.

This clone has just a few counts. DNA of the CDR3: TGTGCCAGTAGTACCTCCGGGACAGGAGATCAGCCCCAGCATTTT. Its translation is CASSTSGTGDQPQHF. The chain is built from TRBV19 and TRBJ1-5; TRBD1 matches 8 bases. This CDR3 is built from 15 residues. Trimming at V came to 4 bases and at J to 5 bases, leaving 7 bases not matched to a gene. Germline CDR1 and CDR2: LNHDA and SQIVND (reference sequence).

This sequence joins TRBV19 and TRBJ2-7, with D tentatively TRBD1 (6 bases). The germline V gene has CDR1 LNHDA and CDR2 SQIVND (reference sequence). Deletions cut 5 bases from V and 0 bases from J, with 11 bases between. The CDR3 extends over 14 amino acids. CDR3: CASSPDSRSYEQYF. The CDR3 nucleotides read TGTGCCAGTAGTCCGGACAGCCGCTCCTACGAGCAGTACTTC.

This clone was counted only a few times. This chain connects TRBV7-2 to TRBJ1-5; weak D call: TRBD1 (5 bases). From germline, CDR1 is SGHTA and CDR2 FQGNSA. The CDR3 is 14 amino acids. Deletions cut 1 base from V and 4 bases from J, with 8 bases between. The CDR3 region has the DNA TGTGCCAGCAGCTTAGACAGGACGAATCAGCCCCAGCATTTT. Translating it yields CASSLDRTNQPQHF.

This clone has more than one count but fewer than ten. Written as DNA, the CDR3 is TGTGCCAGCAGCCAAGATTGGGCAGGAATTGAAGCTTTCTTT. Protein: CASSQDWAGIEAFF. The gene calls are TRBV4-2 and TRBJ1-1; D unclear. In germline, CDR1 is LGHNA, CDR2 YNFKEQ. CDR3 length: 14 amino acids. V lost 0 bases to trimming and J lost 7 bases, with 12 bases between them.

This clone was detected a few times. This chain connects TRBV30 to TRBJ1-5; 7 bases fit TRBD1. The V gene's germline CDR1 is GTSNPN and CDR2 SVGIG (reference sequence). CDR3 length: 13 residues. CDR3 amino acids: CAYARGVYQPQHF. CDR3 in DNA: TGTGCGTATGCCAGGGGGGTTTATCAGCCCCAGCATTTT.

There are a few counts of this clone. This chain uses TRBV28 with TRBJ2-7; D is possibly TRBD2 (5 bases). The CDR3 consists of 15 residues. In germline, CDR1 is MDHEN, CDR2 SYDVKM. V shed 0 bases and J shed 2 bases, with 11 bases lying between them. This CDR3 is CASSLWGEGTYEQYF. For the CDR3, the DNA is TGTGCCAGCAGTTTATGGGGTGAGGGTACCTACGAGCAGTACTTC.